These 16 T cell receptor beta chains were all obtained from the same sample, sequenced in a study of blood T cells in healthy people across ages. Alongside a J-beta primer mix, a sample-barcoded 5' primer served in a second PCR lasting about 7 to 12 cycles. Using its own MiXCR run on the 5' RACE reads, TCRdb lists one record per CDR3 protein. This table holds more than 650,000 distinct CDR3 sequences, roughly 53% found once. Sequenced sample: blood. These receptors all come from a man older than 75 in good health.

This clonotype has only a few counts. The chain links TRBV29-1 to TRBJ2-7; 7 bases agree with TRBD1. Germline CDR1 is SQVTM and CDR2 is ANQGSEA. The CDR3 is made up of 13 amino acids. J gave up 3 bases and V 6 bases, and 8 bases lay outside the gene matches. In DNA form, the CDR3 reads TGCAGCGTCTATCCGGGACAGAGCTACGAGCAGTACTTC. Protein sequence: CSVYPGQSYEQYF.

This clonotype was observed a few times. This chain joins TRBV20-1 and TRBJ1-5, with 7 bases lining up with TRBD1. The CDR3 covers 15 residues. Germline CDR1 and CDR2: DFQATT and SNEGSKA (reference sequence). V was pared by 0 bases and J by 7 bases, with 9 bases of the junction left unmatched. CDR3 sequence reads: CSARDPGGLGQPQHF. DNA of the CDR3: TGCAGTGCTAGAGACCCAGGGGGGCTCGGGCAGCCCCAGCATTTT.

This clonotype was seen only once. The chain joins TRBV20-1 to TRBJ2-1, with 10 nucleotides matching TRBD1. The closer fit of TRBJ2-7 to the DNA end suggests the J call may be wrong. In germline, CDR1 is DFQATT, CDR2 SNEGSKA (reference sequence). CDR3 length equals 15 residues. The CDR3 protein is CSALTGGPSYNEQYF. Here the CDR3 DNA reads TGCAGTGCGTTGACAGGGGGCCCTTCCTACAATGAGCAGTACTTC.

This clonotype was found a few times. The chain combines TRBV4-2 with TRBJ1-2; possibly TRBD1 for D (5 bases). Germline CDR1 LGHNA, CDR2 YNFKEQ. Trimming removed 1 base at V and 6 bases at J, with 15 bases between. This CDR3 contains 15 residues. The CDR3 region has the DNA TGTGCCAGCAGCCAAGTTGGGACTCCTACCCATGGCTACACCTTC. Translated: CASSQVGTPTHGYTF.

V usage is TRBV11-2 and J usage is TRBJ2-4; 7 bases fit TRBD1. V trimming: 5 bases; J trimming: 0 bases; junction bases outside the gene matches: 10. The CDR3 loop spans 17 amino acids. Germline CDR1 reads SGHAT; CDR2 reads FQNNGV. CDR3 sequence reads: CASSDIRDREAKNIQYF. Written as DNA, the CDR3 is TGTGCCAGCAGCGATATACGGGACAGAGAAGCCAAAAACATTCAGTACTTC.

About this clonotype itself: One end of the junction fails to match germline, which may point to a read error. The V and J genes are TRBV27 and TRBJ2-1; a weak D match, TRBD1 (5 bases). Germline values: CDR1 MNHEY, CDR2 SMNVEV (reference sequence). The CDR3 length is 14 residues. The CDR3 DNA sequence: TGTGCCGGCAGTTTGGTAAGGGGTCACAATGAGCAGTTCTTC. Protein sequence: CAGSLVRGHNEQFF.

The chain has TRBV20-1 and TRBJ2-7, with a possible D match to TRBD2 (6 bases). This CDR3 is built from 14 residues. Trimming stripped 0 bases from V and 3 bases from J, with 12 bases between. Germline values: CDR1 DFQATT, CDR2 SNEGSKA (reference sequence). This CDR3 is CSARDYGSIYEQYF. The DNA for the CDR3 is TGCAGTGCTAGAGATTACGGGAGCATCTACGAGCAGTACTTC.

This clonotype showed up just a few times. V usage is TRBV20-1 and J usage is TRBJ1-4; D may be TRBD1 (6 bases). V dropped 4 bases and J dropped 3 bases, with 15 bases sitting between them. The CDR3 loop spans 15 amino acids. From germline, CDR1 is DFQATT and CDR2 SNEGSKA (reference sequence). Here the CDR3 DNA reads TGCAGTGCTATGGTGGGGGGGCTGGCTAATGAAAAACTGTTTTTT. This gives the protein CSAMVGGLANEKLFF.

The chain carries TRBV3-1 and TRBJ2-3, with D possibly TRBD2 on 5 matching bases. The CDR3 spans 18 residues. The ends were cut back, 0 bases at V and 2 bases at J, with 18 bases in the middle. The germline gives CDR1 LGHDT, CDR2 YNNKEL (reference sequence). The CDR3 DNA reads TGTGCCAGCAGCCAAGACCGCCTAGCCGCCGGCAACACAGATACGCAGTATTTT. This gives the protein CASSQDRLAAGNTDTQYF.

This clonotype turned up a few times. The chain joins TRBV6-5 to TRBJ1-2; D call uncertain. The CDR3 runs to 16 residues. Germline CDR1 is MNHEY and CDR2 is SVGAGI. Trimming cost V 2 bases and J 4 bases, with 17 bases left between them. The CDR3 is CASSYNGVTDGYGYTF. CDR3 bases: TGTGCCAGCAGTTACAATGGGGTAACAGACGGCTATGGCTACACCTTC.

The table lists this clonotype with a count of one. The genes are TRBV20-1 and TRBJ2-1; 13 nucleotides match TRBD2. In germline, CDR1 is DFQATT, CDR2 SNEGSKA (reference sequence). The CDR3 covers 15 residues. Unmatched junction bases numbered 5, after V lost 2 bases and J lost 7 bases. The CDR3 is CSARLGLAGENEQFF. The CDR3 DNA is TGCAGTGCTAGACTAGGACTAGCGGGAGAAAATGAGCAGTTCTTC.

The chain has TRBV12-3 or TRBV12-4 and TRBJ1-5; 7 nucleotides match TRBD1. Trimming took 2 bases from V and 9 from J; bases not matched to a gene: 10. This CDR3 has 15 residues. CDR3 sequence: CASSLRTGDLGPQHF. CDR3 DNA: TGTGCCAGCAGTTTAAGGACAGGAGACCTTGGGCCCCAGCATTTT.

This rearrangement joins TRBV27 to TRBJ2-5, with TRBD1 matching over 7 bases. This CDR3 is built from 16 residues. V gave up 5 bases and J gave up 5 bases; unmatched junction bases: 14. Germline V gene data show CDR1 as MNHEY and CDR2 as SMNVEV (reference sequence). DNA for the CDR3: TGTGCCAGCAGTACGCTCTATGACAGGGTCAGGGAGACCCAGTACTTC. Translated, it gives CASSTLYDRVRETQYF.

This clonotype was seen a single time. V usage is TRBV28 and J usage is TRBJ2-5; TRBD2 matches 7 bases. Trimming removed 5 bases from V and 11 bases from J; junction bases left unmatched: 11. This CDR3 has 13 amino acids. Germline CDR1 reads MDHEN; CDR2 reads SYDVKM. The DNA of the CDR3 is TGTGCCAGCAGTCCCACGCGAGGGCGGGAGCAGTACTTC. Its translation is CASSPTRGREQYF.

This clonotype appeared a single time. The chain recombines TRBV4-1 with TRBJ2-7; D uncertain. This CDR3 is built from 15 residues. Per germline, CDR1 MGHRA and CDR2 YSYEKL. V was cut by 4 bases and J by 3 bases, with 16 bases left in between. The CDR3 bases are TGCGCCAGCAGCCGCAAAGGTGGAGCTGGCTACGAGCAGTACTTC. Residues: CASSRKGGAGYEQYF.

This clonotype was detected only once. The chain couples TRBV5-1 to TRBJ2-5; the D is unclear. Trimming shortened V by 1 base and J by 2 bases, and 12 bases separated the two germline ends. This CDR3 contains 15 residues. CDR1 is SGHRS and CDR2 is YFSETQ in the germline V gene. CDR3 protein: CASSLSQLIQETQYF. The CDR3 region has the DNA TGCGCCAGCAGCTTGAGTCAACTAATACAAGAGACCCAGTACTTC.